These 26 T cell receptor beta chains share one sample of origin, sequenced in a study of siplizumab effects on memory and regulatory T cells. Clones were sequenced by immunoSEQ multiplex PCR, and TCRdb holds only the in-frame ones, with some missing. This sample has 80,000 to 95,000 clones, with 85% to 95% found just once. Sequences were obtained from CD8+ T cells sorted from blood. The receptors were sampled from a human donor in good health.

This clone was detected only a few times. This sequence joins TRBV4-1 and TRBJ2-7; 11 bases are shared with TRBD1. The CDR3 runs to 14 residues. Germline values: CDR1 MGHRA, CDR2 YSYEKL. V lost 4 bases and J lost 5; bases outside the gene matches: 4. The CDR3 DNA reads as TGCGCCAGCAGCCGGGGGACAGGGGGGAACGAGCAGTACTTC. Amino acids: CASSRGTGGNEQYF.

Written as DNA, the CDR3 is TGTGCCAGCAGCTTAGTGTACAGGGCATCCAATGAGCAGTTCTTC. Residues: CASSLVYRASNEQFF. The rearrangement links TRBV11-2 to TRBJ2-1; D possibly corresponds to TRBD1 (6 bases). Looked up from germline, CDR1 is SGHAT and CDR2 is FQNNGV. Trimming took off 1 base at V and 6 bases at J, with 13 bases between the two ends. This CDR3 has 15 residues.

The V call is TRBV7-9, the J call TRBJ2-7; 10 bases fit TRBD1. The ends lost 5 bases at V and 4 bases at J; junction bases unmatched: 8. From germline, CDR1 is SEHNR and CDR2 FQNEAQ (reference sequence). The CDR3 runs 15 residues. CDR3: CASSATGTGVYEQYF. CDR3 coding DNA: TGTGCCAGCAGCGCGACCGGGACAGGGGTTTACGAGCAGTACTTC.

This chain uses TRBV29-1 with TRBJ2-2, with D possibly TRBD2 on 6 matching bases. The germline gives CDR1 SQVTM, CDR2 ANQGSEA. Trimming took 0 bases from V and 7 from J, leaving 9 bases between them. The CDR3 is 13 amino acids. The CDR3 region has the DNA TGCAGCGTTGAAGATCGGGGGATCGGGGAGCTGTTTTTT. Protein product: CSVEDRGIGELFF.

J is TRBJ1-1 and V is TRBV19, with D possibly TRBD1 on 5 matching bases. Trimming cost V 9 bases and J 4 bases, with 9 bases left between them. Germline V CDR1 and CDR2: LNHDA, SQIVND (reference sequence). The CDR3 has 11 amino acids. CDR3 loop: CASKRGTEAFF. CDR3 nucleotides: TGTGCCAGCAAGAGGGGCACTGAAGCTTTCTTT. The full variable domain, in which reference TRBV19 and TRBJ1-1 provide the parts outside the CDR3, is DGGITQSPKYLFRKEGQNVTLSCEQNLNHDAMYWYRQDPGQGLRLIYYSQIVNDFQKGDIAEGYSVSREKKESFPLTVTSAQKNPTAFYLCASKRGTEAFFGQGTRLTVV.

Concerning this clone: The same CDR3 also results from other DNA sequences found in this sample. CDR3 nucleotides: TGTGCCAGCAGCTTGGAGGGGGGTTTGAACACTGAAGCTTTCTTT. This sequence encodes CASSLEGGLNTEAFF. The chain uses TRBV11-1 and TRBJ1-1; perhaps TRBD1 as D (6 bases). Germline values: CDR1 SGHAT, CDR2 FQDESV (reference sequence). The CDR3 runs to 15 residues. With 3 bases removed from V and 0 bases from J, the gap between germline ends came to 11 bases.

V usage is TRBV7-6 and J usage is TRBJ2-3; D remains ambiguous. CDR3 length: 16 amino acids. CDR1 and CDR2 from the germline V gene are SGHVS and FNYEAQ. V shed 3 bases and J shed 0 bases, with 13 bases lying between them. The DNA for the CDR3 is TGTGCCAGCAGCTTCGGTCCCCACTCGAGCACAGATACGCAGTATTTT. Its translation: CASSFGPHSSTDTQYF. Filled out from reference TRBV7-6 and TRBJ2-3, the complete variable domain reads GAGVSQSPRYKVTKRGQDVALRCDPISGHVSLYWYRQALGQGPEFLTYFNYEAQQDKSGLPNDRFSAERPEGSISTLTIQRTEQRDSAMYRCASSFGPHSSTDTQYFGPGTRLTVL.

The CDR3 reads CASSSVGNEQFF. The DNA for the CDR3 is TGCGCCAGCAGCTCTGTGGGGAATGAGCAGTTCTTC. The chain joins TRBV5-1 to TRBJ2-1, with D uncertain. Trimming removed 3 bases at V and 7 bases at J, with 8 bases between. CDR1 is SGHRS and CDR2 is YFSETQ in the germline V gene. The CDR3 spans 12 residues.

V usage is TRBV6-5 and J usage is TRBJ2-5; D is uncertain. CDR3 length equals 12 residues. The V end lost 0 bases, the J end lost 5 bases, and 4 bases lay between the germline ends. Germline V lookup: CDR1 MNHEY, CDR2 SVGAGI. CDR3 amino acids: CASSYSLETQYF. The DNA for the CDR3 is TGTGCCAGCAGTTACTCGTTGGAGACCCAGTACTTC.

The rearrangement joins TRBV7-2 to TRBJ2-2; D not certain. CDR3 length: 16 amino acids. The germline CDR1 and CDR2 sequences are SGHTA and FQGNSA. The V and J ends lost 5 bases and 2 bases respectively, with 15 bases between them. The CDR3 nucleotides read TGTGCCAGCAGCCCGTTTAGAAGGCCAAACACCGGGGAGCTGTTTTTT. Protein sequence: CASSPFRRPNTGELFF.

The rearrangement links TRBV5-6 to TRBJ2-7, with unresolved D. This CDR3 has 15 amino acids. CDR1 and CDR2 (germline): SGHDT, YYEEEE. Trimming pared 4 bases from V and 0 bases from J, leaving 14 bases between. In nucleotides, the CDR3 is TGTGCCAGCAGCCCTGGGCCCGGACCCTCCTACGAGCAGTACTTC. Its protein product is CASSPGPGPSYEQYF.

The CDR3 DNA follows: TGTGCCAGCAGTCTCTCCGGGGAGGGGTTGGGGAACACTGAAGCTTTCTTT. It is translated as CASSLSGEGLGNTEAFF. The V gene is TRBV28, the J gene TRBJ1-1; D may be TRBD1 (5 bases). Trimming removed 5 bases at V and 1 base at J, with 20 bases between. In germline, CDR1 is MDHEN, CDR2 SYDVKM. The CDR3 has 17 amino acids. Looking up the rest from reference TRBV28 and TRBJ1-1 gives the full variable domain: DVKVTQSSRYLVKRTGEKVFLECVQDMDHENMFWYRQDPGLGLRLIYFSYDVKMKEKGDIPEGYSVSREKKERFSLILESASTNQTSMYLCASSLSGEGLGNTEAFFGQGTRLTVV.

The rearrangement links TRBV19 to TRBJ1-1; possibly TRBD1 for D (6 bases). Per the germline V gene, CDR1 is LNHDA and CDR2 is SQIVND (reference sequence). V was trimmed by 0 bases and J by 5 bases, leaving 13 bases between them. This CDR3 contains 15 residues. CDR3 in DNA: TGTGCCAGTAGTATAGATCGGTCAGGGGTGACTGAAGCTTTCTTT. It encodes CASSIDRSGVTEAFF. The full variable domain, completed using reference TRBV19 and TRBJ1-1, is DGGITQSPKYLFRKEGQNVTLSCEQNLNHDAMYWYRQDPGQGLRLIYYSQIVNDFQKGDIAEGYSVSREKKESFPLTVTSAQKNPTAFYLCASSIDRSGVTEAFFGQGTRLTVV.

The chain joins TRBV2 to TRBJ1-2; 7 bases match TRBD1. The CDR3 has 13 residues. The V gene end was trimmed by 8 bases and the J gene end by 7 bases; junction bases not matched to a gene: 10. Looked up from germline, CDR1 is SNHLY and CDR2 is FYNNEI. This CDR3 is CASRTGGSSGYTF. CDR3 DNA: TGTGCCAGCCGGACAGGCGGGTCCTCTGGCTACACCTTC.

The chain uses TRBV21-1 and TRBJ2-3; the table assigns TRBD1, which was not confirmed against the DNA. TRBV21-1 is listed as a pseudogene. The CDR3 consists of 15 residues. The CDR3 spells CAKSGAGGSTDTQYF. The CDR3 DNA follows: TGTGCTAAATCAGGGGCCGGCGGGAGCACAGATACGCAGTATTTT.

The chain recombines TRBV11-2 with TRBJ2-6; unclear D gene. In germline, CDR1 is SGHAT, CDR2 FQNNGV. The CDR3 is 20 amino acids. Trimming shortened V by 0 bases and J by 0 bases, and 18 bases separated the two germline ends. Here the CDR3 DNA reads TGTGCCAGCAGCTTAGAACCATGGGCGGTTGCGTTCTCTGGGGCCAACGTCCTGACTTTC. Amino acid sequence: CASSLEPWAVAFSGANVLTF.

The V and J genes are TRBV7-9 and TRBJ2-3; D uncertain. The V and J ends lost 3 bases and 1 base respectively, with 5 bases between them. The CDR3 sequence is 13 residues long. Germline V gene sequence: CDR1 SEHNR, CDR2 FQNEAQ (reference sequence). The CDR3 reads CASSFTGTDTQYF. In DNA, the CDR3 is TGTGCCAGCAGCTTCACTGGCACAGATACGCAGTATTTT.

The chain joins TRBV13 to TRBJ2-3; no reliable D call. The V gene lost 3 bases and the J gene lost 4 bases, with 17 bases spanning the gap. This CDR3 spans 16 amino acids. Germline values: CDR1 PRHDT, CDR2 FYEKMQ (reference sequence). DNA for the CDR3: TGTGCCAGCAGCTTGAACTCGGACCCTTTTGCAGATACGCAGTATTTT. Translating it yields CASSLNSDPFADTQYF.

The gene calls are TRBV5-4 and TRBJ2-2; TRBD2 matches at 8 bases. Trimming removed 1 base from V and 7 bases from J; junction bases left unmatched: 9. This CDR3 contains 16 residues. Germline lookup yields CDR1 SGHNT and CDR2 YYREEE (reference sequence). Here the CDR3 reads CASSLKREKQDGELFF. The CDR3 DNA reads as TGTGCCAGCAGCTTGAAGCGGGAGAAACAGGACGGGGAGCTGTTTTTT. Variable domain in full (rest from reference TRBV5-4 and TRBJ2-2): ETGVTQSPTHLIKTRGQQVTLRCSSQSGHNTVSWYQQALGQGPQFIFQYYREEENGRGNFPPRFSGLQFPNYSSELNVNALELDDSALYLCASSLKREKQDGELFFGEGSRLTVL.

The chain joins TRBV2 to TRBJ2-7; 7 bases fit TRBD1. The CDR3 has 15 residues. V shed 6 bases, J shed 0 bases, and the junction held 8 bases outside the gene matches. The germline gives CDR1 SNHLY, CDR2 FYNNEI. The CDR3 DNA reads as TGTGCCAGCAGAAAAGGACAGGAGCGCTCCTACGAGCAGTACTTC. The encoded protein is CASRKGQERSYEQYF.

The gene calls are TRBV19 and TRBJ1-1; a weak D match, TRBD1 (5 bases). The CDR3 sequence is 15 residues long. The V end lost 0 bases, the J end lost 1 base, and 9 bases lay between the germline ends. CDR1 LNHDA and CDR2 SQIVND come from the germline V gene (reference sequence). The CDR3 loop is CASSIDLGENTEAFF. CDR3 sequence (DNA): TGTGCCAGTAGTATAGATTTGGGGGAGAACACTGAAGCTTTCTTT.

The rearrangement links TRBV6-5 to TRBJ2-3; D not certain. Trimming removed 2 bases at V and 1 base at J, with 13 bases between. The CDR3 has 16 residues. Germline CDR1 is MNHEY and CDR2 is SVGAGI. The CDR3 spells CASSYNGLSGTDTQYF. The CDR3, as DNA: TGTGCCAGCAGTTACAACGGATTAAGCGGCACAGATACGCAGTATTTT.

The chain carries TRBV27 and TRBJ2-7; TRBD2 is a possible D gene (6 bases). V dropped 6 bases and J dropped 3 bases, with 15 bases sitting between them. Looked up from germline, CDR1 is MNHEY and CDR2 is SMNVEV (reference sequence). The CDR3 is made up of 14 amino acids. CDR3 sequence reads: CASSHIGGLYEQYF. As DNA, the CDR3 is TGTGCCAGCAGCCATATTGGGGGACTCTACGAGCAGTACTTC.

The chain has TRBV21-1 and TRBJ2-4; TRBD2, the table's D call, lacks a check against the DNA. TRBV21-1 is reported as a pseudogene. There are 18 residues in the CDR3. The CDR3 nucleotides read TGTGCCAGCAGAAGATCCGGGACTAGCGGAATAGCCAAAAACATTCAGTACTTC. It encodes CASRRSGTSGIAKNIQYF.

V usage is TRBV27 and J usage is TRBJ2-6, with D perhaps TRBD2 (6 bases). The CDR3 spans 18 residues. CDR1 is MNHEY, CDR2 SMNVEV, per germline (reference sequence). Trimming left V 5 bases short and J 0 bases short, with 17 bases between. CDR3 DNA: TGTGCCAGCAGTCCTCGGGGGAGCGTGTACTCTGGGGCCAACGTCCTGACTTTC. This codes for CASSPRGSVYSGANVLTF.

The chain couples TRBV6-5 to TRBJ2-7; D is possibly TRBD1 (6 bases). The germline CDR1 and CDR2 sequences are MNHEY and SVGAGI. Between the trimmed V and J ends, which lost 5 bases and 1 base, there was a span of 12 bases. The CDR3 is made up of 14 amino acids. The CDR3 nucleotides read TGTGCCAGCAGTAGTAACAGGGTTTCCTACGAGCAGTACTTC. Its translation is CASSSNRVSYEQYF.